What follows are 14 T cell receptor beta chains derived from one specimen sequenced in a study of blood T cell repertoires in COVID-19. Measured with immunoSEQ multiplex PCR; TCRdb has only the in-frame clones, and not every one. The sample yields about 97,000 clones, approximately 81% seen once. Sequences were obtained from peripheral blood. These receptors came from a woman aged 70-85 years with active or convalescent COVID-19.

This chain links TRBV5-4 with TRBJ1-3; D perhaps matches TRBD1 (6 bases). Per germline, CDR1 SGHNT and CDR2 YYREEE (reference sequence). Trimming shortened V by 4 bases and J by 0 bases, and 11 bases separated the two germline ends. The CDR3 has 15 amino acids. CDR3: CASSRPDSSGNTIYF. CDR3 DNA: TGTGCCAGCAGCCGCCCGGACAGCTCTGGAAACACCATATATTTT.

The chain recombines TRBV21-1 with TRBJ1-6; TRBD1 is taken as the D call from the table, unchecked against the DNA. TRBV21-1 is reported as a pseudogene. CDR3 size: 12 residues. The chain's CDR3 is CASSITGRPSHF. For the CDR3, the DNA is TGTGCCAGCAGCATTACAGGCAGGCCCTCCCACTTT.

The rearrangement joins TRBV4-3 to TRBJ2-3; 8 nucleotides align to TRBD2. V lost 4 bases to trimming and J lost 2 bases; unmatched junction nucleotides: 8. Germline assignment: CDR1 LGHNA and CDR2 YSLEER. This CDR3 is 16 amino acids long. The CDR3 reads CASSLPVAGSTDTQYF. The CDR3 nucleotides read TGCGCCAGCAGCCTTCCGGTAGCGGGGTCCACAGATACGCAGTATTTT.

The genes are TRBV6-5 and TRBJ2-7; D gene ambiguous. The CDR3 spans 14 residues. Trimming removed 8 bases from V and 1 base from J, with 15 bases in between. Germline loops: CDR1 MNHEY, CDR2 SVGAGI. The CDR3 bases are TGTGCCAGCGTTTGGAACAGAAATTCCTACGAGCAGTACTTC. It is translated as CASVWNRNSYEQYF.

V and J are TRBV9 and TRBJ2-7, with D perhaps TRBD2 (6 bases). Per the germline V gene, CDR1 is SGDLS and CDR2 is YYNGEE. The V end lost 0 bases, the J end lost 6 bases, and 13 bases lay between the germline ends. CDR3 length: 14 amino acids. CDR3 in amino acids: CASSVVAGKGEQYF. As DNA, the CDR3 is TGTGCCAGCAGCGTAGTTGCGGGGAAGGGCGAGCAGTACTTC. Using reference TRBV9 and TRBJ2-7 for the parts outside the CDR3, the full variable domain is DSGVTQTPKHLITATGQRVTLRCSPRSGDLSVYWYQQSLDQGLQFLIQYYNGEERAKGNILERFSAQQFPDLHSELNLSSLELGDSALYFCASSVVAGKGEQYFGPGTRLTVT.

The rearrangement uses TRBV5-1 and TRBJ1-1, with TRBD1 as a possible D gene (6 bases). CDR3 length equals 18 residues. V was cut by 1 base and J by 4 bases, with 23 bases left in between. Germline CDR1 reads SGHRS; CDR2 reads YFSETQ. CDR3 amino acids: CASSLTGREGGRFTEAFF. The CDR3 DNA is TGCGCCAGCAGCTTGACAGGGAGGGAAGGAGGTAGATTCACTGAAGCTTTCTTT.

This clone has more than one count but fewer than ten. The J gene is TRBJ2-7, the V gene TRBV3-1 (or the pseudogene TRBV3-2); the D is unclear. The ends were cut back, 0 bases at V and 7 bases at J, with 10 bases in the middle. Germline values: CDR1 LGHDT, CDR2 YNNKEL (reference sequence). CDR3 length: 13 amino acids. CDR3 in DNA: TGTGCCAGCAGCCAAGAAGGCTCGAGGGAGCAGTACTTC. Translating it yields CASSQEGSREQYF.

The chain joins TRBV7-2 to TRBJ2-3; possible D gene TRBD2, 6 bases. The CDR3 extends over 15 amino acids. The ends were cut back, 5 bases at V and 2 bases at J, with 14 bases in the middle. Germline V lookup: CDR1 SGHTA, CDR2 FQGNSA. This CDR3 reads CASSQVGSPTDTQYF. For the CDR3, the DNA is TGTGCCAGCAGCCAAGTCGGGAGCCCCACAGATACGCAGTATTTT.

The gene calls are TRBV7-8 and TRBJ1-1, with D perhaps TRBD1 (6 bases). The germline V and J ends were trimmed by 2 bases and 1 base, with 8 bases remaining between them. This CDR3 comprises 14 residues. Germline CDR1 is SGHVS and CDR2 is FQNEAQ. The CDR3 DNA reads TGTGCCAGCAGCTTAAAACAGGGGAACACTGAAGCTTTCTTT. Residues: CASSLKQGNTEAFF.

The CDR3 is CASSQLADTQYF. As DNA, the CDR3 is TGTGCCAGCAGCCAACTAGCGGATACGCAGTATTTT. The genes are TRBV3-1 (or the pseudogene TRBV3-2) and TRBJ2-3; D may be TRBD2 (6 bases). The CDR3 spans 12 residues. Trimming removed 2 bases at V and 6 bases at J, with 6 bases between. Germline lookup yields CDR1 LGHDT and CDR2 YNNKEL (reference sequence).

The chain recombines TRBV2 with TRBJ2-3; weak D call: TRBD2 (5 bases). The CDR3 length is 13 residues. The germline V gene has CDR1 SNHLY and CDR2 FYNNEI. V was trimmed by 4 bases and J by 5 bases, leaving 10 bases between them. CDR3 coding DNA: TGTGCCAGCAGTGGAGGGCGTAGAGATACGCAGTATTTT. Translation: CASSGGRRDTQYF.

This chain connects TRBV30 to TRBJ2-7; 8 bases align to TRBD1. Trimming at V came to 7 bases and at J to 2 bases, leaving 10 bases not matched to a gene. CDR3 length equals 14 residues. The germline V gene encodes CDR1 GTSNPN and CDR2 SVGIG (reference sequence). The CDR3, as DNA: TGTGCCTTCATGGACAGGGATCTTACCTACGAGCAGTACTTC. It codes for CAFMDRDLTYEQYF.

The chain carries TRBV24-1 and TRBJ1-2; 8 nucleotides align to TRBD1. The J segment lost 0 bases and the V segment lost 4 bases, leaving 9 bases of the junction unmatched. The CDR3 spans 17 residues. Germline CDR1 KGHDR, CDR2 SFDVKD. CDR3 in DNA: TGTGCCACCAGTGAAGGACTCGGGACAGGATCTAACTATGGCTACACCTTC. It yields the protein CATSEGLGTGSNYGYTF.

This sequence joins TRBV29-1 and TRBJ2-5, with a weak D call TRBD2 (6 bases). Trimming removed 1 base at V and 5 bases at J, with 17 bases between. Germline CDR1 and CDR2: SQVTM and ANQGSEA. The CDR3 length is 15 residues. The CDR3 region is CSVEGGAGLRETQYF. The CDR3 nucleotides read TGCAGCGTTGAAGGGGGTGCGGGATTGAGGGAGACCCAGTACTTC.